This T cell receptor (beta chain) was identified during a study of T-cell memory formation after mild COVID-19. In this sample, this clonotype turned up a few times. Its antigen remains unidentified. Study-wide findings and caveats: Largely, contracting CD4+ clones fell within CM and EM, and contracting CD8+ clones within EMRA.

One entry per CDR3 protein results from TCRdb running MiXCR on the 5' RACE reads. The table records hundreds of thousands of distinct CDR3 sequences, 24% of them present only once. This CDR3 contains 16 residues. V lost 0 bases and J 2 bases, leaving 11 bases between the germline ends. The germline V gene has CDR1 MNHEY and CDR2 SVGAGI. Material: PBMCs or a T cell subset sorted from them (not recorded which). The genes are TRBV6-5 and TRBJ1-5, with D hard to call. The source of this sequence is an adult woman who had mild COVID-19 (a few samples of this study predate the infection). Cell type and time point are not known. The CDR3 DNA reads as TGTGCCAGCAGTTACTCTCGGACGGACCGCAATCAGCCCCAGCATTTT. Translated: CASSYSRTDRNQPQHF.